Presented here are 11 T cell receptor beta chains from one specimen sequenced in a study of blood T cells in healthy people across ages (dated by TCRdb to 2013 to 2016). The library relied on 5' RACE. TCRdb names Illumina HiSeq 2500 as the instrument used. A second PCR of roughly 7 to 12 cycles was performed with a sample-barcoded 5' primer and a J-beta primer mix. TCRdb took the public reads, trimmed them with fastp at Q25, ran MiXCR for clone calling and kept in-frame beta chains. CDR3 protein duplicates are merged, each entry listing the most common genes and DNA. The sample contains more than 1.4 million distinct CDR3 sequences, approximately 40% of them found a single time. In total, the top ten clones hold 7.9% of the sample. The material sequenced was blood. All receptors derive from a woman aged 18-29 years in good health.

In this sample, this clonotype turned up a few times. The chain joins TRBV4-2 to TRBJ2-7; 15 positions agree with TRBD2. Germline V CDR1 and CDR2: LGHNA, YNFKEQ. This CDR3 contains 18 residues. The J segment lost 1 base and the V segment lost 0 bases, leaving 4 bases of the junction unmatched. DNA of the CDR3: TGTGCCAGCAGCCAAGAAGGACTAGCGGGGGGGCCTTCCTACGAGCAGTACTTC. Its protein is CASSQEGLAGGPSYEQYF.

This chain uses TRBV19 with TRBJ1-5; 8 bases are a match to TRBD1. Germline CDR1 LNHDA, CDR2 SQIVND (reference sequence). The CDR3 loop spans 15 amino acids. After removal of 5 bases from V and 5 bases from J, the junction contained 8 bases not matched to a gene. The CDR3 region has the DNA TGTGCCAGTAGTTTCGGGGCACAGGGGGATCAGCCCCAGCATTTT. Translating it yields CASSFGAQGDQPQHF.

The CDR3: CSAPGAVFIRDEQFF. The CDR3 DNA follows: TGCAGTGCCCCTGGAGCAGTTTTTATCCGGGATGAGCAGTTCTTC. The chain has TRBV20-1 and TRBJ2-1, with no clear D. From germline, CDR1 is DFQATT and CDR2 SNEGSKA (reference sequence). The V end was cut by 6 bases, the J end by 8 bases, with 23 bases between. The CDR3 extends over 15 amino acids.

This clonotype was seen only a few times. The chain joins TRBV6-5 to TRBJ2-7, with 10 bases identical to TRBD1. With V trimmed by 2 bases and J by 2 bases, 6 bases remained unmatched. The CDR3 spans 16 residues. CDR1 MNHEY and CDR2 SVGAGI come from the germline V gene. The CDR3 is CASSYTPGQGPYEQYF. The DNA for the CDR3 is TGTGCCAGCAGTTACACTCCGGGACAGGGGCCCTACGAGCAGTACTTC.

This clonotype was observed a handful of times. The gene calls are TRBV5-6 and TRBJ1-1; 9 bases agree with TRBD1. CDR1 and CDR2 from the germline V gene are SGHDT and YYEEEE. This CDR3 has 14 amino acids. V was clipped by 4 bases and J by 3 bases; unmatched bases: 4. The CDR3 is CASSAGQGYTEAFF. In DNA form, the CDR3 reads TGTGCCAGCAGCGCGGGACAGGGCTACACTGAAGCTTTCTTT.

This clonotype showed up just a few times. The chain recombines TRBV28 with TRBJ1-2, with D perhaps matching TRBD1 (6 bases). The CDR3 runs to 12 residues. CDR1 is MDHEN and CDR2 is SYDVKM in the germline V gene. Between the trimmed V and J ends, which lost 10 bases and 2 bases, there was a span of 11 bases. The CDR3 coding sequence is TGTGCCACGTCCGGGGGCAACTATGGCTACACCTTC. Its protein product is CATSGGNYGYTF.

At least ten counts were recorded for this clonotype. The chain links TRBV7-9 to TRBJ1-1; TRBD1 aligns across 9 bases. The CDR3 sequence is 17 residues long. V dropped 0 bases and J dropped 1; count of bases not matched to a gene: 6. CDR1 and CDR2 from the germline V gene are SEHNR and FQNEAQ (reference sequence). As DNA, the CDR3 is TGTGCCAGCAGCTTAGCGCCGGGACAGGGTGAGAACACTGAAGCTTTCTTT. It codes for CASSLAPGQGENTEAFF.

This sequence joins TRBV7-9 and TRBJ2-1, with TRBD2 matching over 11 bases. Germline V gene data show CDR1 as SEHNR and CDR2 as FQNEAQ (reference sequence). CDR3 length equals 16 residues. Unmatched junction bases numbered 5, after V lost 5 bases and J lost 2 bases. In nucleotides, the CDR3 is TGTGCCAGCAGCCCGACTAGCGGGGTAACCTACAATGAGCAGTTCTTC. Translating it yields CASSPTSGVTYNEQFF.

Only one count was recorded for this clonotype. The chain has TRBV5-1 and TRBJ2-1, with TRBD2 matching over 10 bases. The CDR3 is 15 residues long. The germline CDR1 and CDR2 sequences are SGHRS and YFSETQ. The ends lost 4 bases at V and 7 bases at J; junction bases unmatched: 8. CDR3 coding DNA: TGCGCCAGCAGCGCGGGTGGGACTAGCGTTAATGAGCAGTTCTTC. Protein: CASSAGGTSVNEQFF.

The chain joins TRBV7-9 to TRBJ2-1; D is possibly TRBD1 or TRBD2 (5 bases each). The V end lost 7 bases, the J end lost 0 bases, and 16 bases lay between the germline ends. Germline V gene data show CDR1 as SEHNR and CDR2 as FQNEAQ (reference sequence). This CDR3 comprises 16 residues. As DNA, the CDR3 is TGTGCCAGCACCCGGAGTAGGGACGTCTCCTACAATGAGCAGTTCTTC. This codes for CASTRSRDVSYNEQFF.

This clonotype appeared once. The V and J genes are TRBV11-2 and TRBJ2-1, with D hard to call. The V end lost 1 base, the J end lost 5 bases, and 15 bases lay between the germline ends. This CDR3 region has 16 residues. The germline V gene has CDR1 SGHAT and CDR2 FQNNGV. The DNA of the CDR3 is TGTGCCAGCAGCTTAGGAAGTATGGTTTTGGACAATGAGCAGTTCTTC. Translation gives CASSLGSMVLDNEQFF.